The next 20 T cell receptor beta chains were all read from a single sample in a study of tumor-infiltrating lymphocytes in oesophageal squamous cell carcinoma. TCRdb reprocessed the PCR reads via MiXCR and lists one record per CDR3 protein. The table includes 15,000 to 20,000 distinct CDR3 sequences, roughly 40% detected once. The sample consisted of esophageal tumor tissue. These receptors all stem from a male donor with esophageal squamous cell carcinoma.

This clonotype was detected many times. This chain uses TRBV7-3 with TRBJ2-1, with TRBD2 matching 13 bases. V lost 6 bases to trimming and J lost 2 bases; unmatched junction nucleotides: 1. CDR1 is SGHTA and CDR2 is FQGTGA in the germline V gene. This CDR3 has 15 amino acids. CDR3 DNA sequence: TGTGCCAGCAGTGGGACTAGCGGGACCTACAATGAGCAGTTCTTC. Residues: CASSGTSGTYNEQFF.

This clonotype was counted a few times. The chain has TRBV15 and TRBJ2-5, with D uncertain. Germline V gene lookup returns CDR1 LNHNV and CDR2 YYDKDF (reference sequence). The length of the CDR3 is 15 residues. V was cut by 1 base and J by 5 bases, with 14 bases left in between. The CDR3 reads CATSRAPGAWETQYF. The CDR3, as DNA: TGTGCCACCAGCAGAGCTCCCGGCGCTTGGGAGACCCAGTACTTC.

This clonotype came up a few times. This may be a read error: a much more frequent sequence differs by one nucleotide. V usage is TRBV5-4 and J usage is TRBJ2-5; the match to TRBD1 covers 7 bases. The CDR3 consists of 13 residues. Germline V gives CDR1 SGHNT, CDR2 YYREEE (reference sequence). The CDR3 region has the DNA TGTACCAGCAGCTTAGGGACAGAAGAGACCCAGTACTTC. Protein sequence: CTSSLGTEETQYF.

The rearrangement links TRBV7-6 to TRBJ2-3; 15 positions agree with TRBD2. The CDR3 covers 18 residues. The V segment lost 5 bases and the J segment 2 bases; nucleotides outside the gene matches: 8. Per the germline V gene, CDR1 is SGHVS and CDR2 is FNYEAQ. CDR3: CASSLGLAGGQVTDTQYF. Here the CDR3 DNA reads TGTGCCAGCAGCCTCGGACTAGCGGGAGGGCAAGTCACAGATACGCAGTATTTT.

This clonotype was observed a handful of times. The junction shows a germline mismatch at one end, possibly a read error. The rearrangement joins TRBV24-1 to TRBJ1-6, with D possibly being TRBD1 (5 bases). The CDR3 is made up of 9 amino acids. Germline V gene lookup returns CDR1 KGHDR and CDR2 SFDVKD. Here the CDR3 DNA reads TGTGCCACCAGTGGCTGGGGGGACTTT. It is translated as CATSGWGDF.

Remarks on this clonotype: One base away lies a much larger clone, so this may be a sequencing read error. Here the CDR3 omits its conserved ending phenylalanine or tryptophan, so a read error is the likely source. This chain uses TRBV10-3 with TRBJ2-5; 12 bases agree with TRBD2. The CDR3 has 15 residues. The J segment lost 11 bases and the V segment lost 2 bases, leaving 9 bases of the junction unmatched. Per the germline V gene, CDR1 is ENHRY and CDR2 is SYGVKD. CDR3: CAISEPTSGRYEQYC. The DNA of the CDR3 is TGTGCCATCAGTGAGCCGACTAGCGGGAGATATGAGCAGTACTGC.

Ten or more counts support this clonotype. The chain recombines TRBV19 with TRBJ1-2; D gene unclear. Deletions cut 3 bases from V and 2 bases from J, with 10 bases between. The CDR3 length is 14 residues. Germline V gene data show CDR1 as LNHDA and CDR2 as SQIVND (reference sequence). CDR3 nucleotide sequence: TGTGCCAGTAGTATTTCGGTCGCGAACTATGGCTACACCTTC. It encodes CASSISVANYGYTF. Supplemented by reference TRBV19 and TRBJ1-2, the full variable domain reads DGGITQSPKYLFRKEGQNVTLSCEQNLNHDAMYWYRQDPGQGLRLIYYSQIVNDFQKGDIAEGYSVSREKKESFPLTVTSAQKNPTAFYLCASSISVANYGYTFGSGTRLTVV.

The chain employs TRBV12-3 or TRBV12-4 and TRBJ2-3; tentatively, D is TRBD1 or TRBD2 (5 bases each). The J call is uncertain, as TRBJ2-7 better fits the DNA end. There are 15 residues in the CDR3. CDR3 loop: CASNLGGGPVYEQYF. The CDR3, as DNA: TGTGCCAGCAACTTGGGTGGGGGTCCGGTCTACGAGCAGTACTTC.

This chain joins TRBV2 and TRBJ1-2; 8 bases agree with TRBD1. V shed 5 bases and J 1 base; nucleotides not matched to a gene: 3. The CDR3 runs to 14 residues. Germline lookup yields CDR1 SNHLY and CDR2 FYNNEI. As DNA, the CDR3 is TGTGCCAGCAGTCCGGACAGGGTTAACTATGGCTACACCTTC. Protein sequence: CASSPDRVNYGYTF.

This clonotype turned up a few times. CDR3 bases: TGTGCCAGCAGCCCGCGACAGGGACAGGGATACAATGAGCAGTTCTTC. Translation: CASSPRQGQGYNEQFF. The J gene is TRBJ2-1, the V gene TRBV11-3, with 9 bases that match TRBD1. The J segment lost 4 bases and the V segment lost 5 bases, leaving 9 bases of the junction unmatched. Germline V lookup: CDR1 SGHNT, CDR2 YENEEA. The CDR3 loop spans 16 amino acids.

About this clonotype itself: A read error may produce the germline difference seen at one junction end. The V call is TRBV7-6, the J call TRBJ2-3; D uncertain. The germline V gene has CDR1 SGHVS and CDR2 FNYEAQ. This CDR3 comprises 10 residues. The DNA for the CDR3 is TGTGCTAGCAGCACAGATACGCAGTATTTT. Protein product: CASSTDTQYF.

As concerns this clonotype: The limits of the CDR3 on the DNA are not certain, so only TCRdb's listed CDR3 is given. CDR3 region: CASSRDRGLETQYFGAGELFF. This chain uses TRBV7-2 with TRBJ2-2; TRBD1, the D gene given by the table, was not confirmed from the DNA. Germline V gene data show CDR1 as SGHTA and CDR2 as FQGNSA. The CDR3 is 21 residues long, counting both termini.

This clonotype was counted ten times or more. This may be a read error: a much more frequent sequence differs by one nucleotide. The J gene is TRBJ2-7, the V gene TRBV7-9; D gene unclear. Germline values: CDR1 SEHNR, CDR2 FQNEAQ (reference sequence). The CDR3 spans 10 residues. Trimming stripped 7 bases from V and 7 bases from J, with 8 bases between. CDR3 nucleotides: TGTGCCAGCAAAAGCCATGAGCAGTACTTC. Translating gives CASKSHEQYF.

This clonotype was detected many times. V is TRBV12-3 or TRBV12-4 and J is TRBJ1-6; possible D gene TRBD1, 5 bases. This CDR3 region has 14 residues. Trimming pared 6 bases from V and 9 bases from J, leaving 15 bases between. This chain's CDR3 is CASRSTGGGSPLHF. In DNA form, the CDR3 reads TGTGCCAGCAGGTCGACGGGTGGGGGTTCACCCCTCCACTTT.

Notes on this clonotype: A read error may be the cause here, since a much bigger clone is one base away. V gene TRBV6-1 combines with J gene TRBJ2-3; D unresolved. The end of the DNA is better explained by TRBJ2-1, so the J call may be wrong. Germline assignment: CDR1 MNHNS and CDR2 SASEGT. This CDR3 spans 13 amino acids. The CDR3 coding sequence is TGTGCCAGCAGTAAAAGCTCCTACAATGAGCAGTTCTTC. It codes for CASSKSSYNEQFF.

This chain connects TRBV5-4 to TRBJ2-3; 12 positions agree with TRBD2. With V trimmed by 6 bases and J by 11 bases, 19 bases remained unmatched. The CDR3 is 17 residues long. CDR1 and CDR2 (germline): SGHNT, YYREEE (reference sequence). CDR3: CASKRTSGTMGPNEQYF. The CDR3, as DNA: TGTGCCAGCAAAAGGACTAGCGGGACCATGGGACCTAACGAGCAGTATTTT.

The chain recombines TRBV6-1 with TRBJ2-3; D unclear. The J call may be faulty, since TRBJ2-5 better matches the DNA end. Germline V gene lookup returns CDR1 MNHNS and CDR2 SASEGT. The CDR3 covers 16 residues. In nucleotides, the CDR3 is TGTGCCAGCAGCAGAACACCTCTCGACTTCCAAGAGACCCAGTACTTC. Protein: CASSRTPLDFQETQYF.

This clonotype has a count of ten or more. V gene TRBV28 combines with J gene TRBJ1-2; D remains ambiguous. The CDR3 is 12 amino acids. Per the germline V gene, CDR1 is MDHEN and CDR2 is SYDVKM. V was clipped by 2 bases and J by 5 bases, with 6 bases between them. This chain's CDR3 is CASSLAGYGYTF. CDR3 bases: TGTGCCAGCAGTTTAGCCGGTTATGGCTACACCTTC.

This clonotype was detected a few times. The CDR3 sequence is CASSLEVEQPDTQYF. As DNA, the CDR3 is TGTGCCAGCAGCTTAGAGGTCGAGCAGCCAGATACGCAGTATTTT. J is TRBJ2-3 and V is TRBV7-2; the D is unclear. Per the germline V gene, CDR1 is SGHTA and CDR2 is FQGNSA. Trimming left V 1 base short and J 4 bases short, with 12 bases between. The CDR3 sequence is 15 residues long.

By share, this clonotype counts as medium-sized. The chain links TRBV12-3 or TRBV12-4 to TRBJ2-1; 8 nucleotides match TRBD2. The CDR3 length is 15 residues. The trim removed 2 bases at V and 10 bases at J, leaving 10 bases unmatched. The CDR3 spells CASSLRGLGDFEQFF. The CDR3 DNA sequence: TGTGCCAGCAGTTTAAGGGGACTAGGGGATTTCGAGCAGTTCTTC.